The 11 T cell receptor beta chains reported below all come from one sample, sequenced in a study of blood T cell repertoires in COVID-19 (dated by TCRdb to 2020 to 2022). Library preparation was by the immunoSEQ multiplex PCR assay. In its TCRdb copy, this immuneACCESS table keeps in-frame sequences only and misses some clones. Where compared with another copy, unresolved V genes explain less than half of these, and the others have no known cause. The sample table contains some 150,000 clones; only one count was recorded for around 75% of them. In total, the top ten clones hold more than 11% of the sample. Material for sequencing was peripheral blood. These receptors originate from a woman of 80 years or more with acute or convalescent COVID-19.

This clone has a handful of counts. V and J are TRBV30 and TRBJ1-5; unclear D gene. The V end was cut by 5 bases, the J end by 3 bases, with 14 bases between. Germline CDR1 GTSNPN, CDR2 SVGIG (reference sequence). The length of the CDR3 is 14 residues. CDR3 in amino acids: CAWGRGGLNQPQHF. The CDR3 DNA is TGTGCCTGGGGGCGGGGAGGGCTCAATCAGCCCCAGCATTTT.

The chain carries TRBV18 and TRBJ1-4; possibly TRBD1 for D (5 bases). The germline V gene encodes CDR1 KGHSH and CDR2 LQKENI. V was shortened by 7 bases and J by 7 bases, with 16 bases between the two germline ends. The length of the CDR3 is 14 residues. The CDR3 loop is CASFSGAGGEKLFF. The CDR3 coding sequence is TGTGCCAGCTTCAGCGGGGCTGGTGGTGAAAAACTGTTTTTT.

The chain joins TRBV6-2 or TRBV6-3 to TRBJ1-5; D is possibly TRBD1 (6 bases). Trimming took 2 bases from V and 0 from J, leaving 14 bases between them. CDR3 length equals 17 residues. Germline assignment: CDR1 MNHEY and CDR2 SVGEGT. CDR3 coding DNA: TGTGCCAGCAGTTACCCGCGGATGACAGGTAGCAATCAGCCCCAGCATTTT. It specifies CASSYPRMTGSNQPQHF.

As for this clone: The sample contains more than one DNA sequence encoding this CDR3. The CDR3 loop reads CASSPPAGNTEAFF. CDR3 nucleotides: TGTGCCAGCTCACCACCGGCGGGGAACACTGAAGCTTTCTTT. The rearrangement links TRBV18 to TRBJ1-1; no clear D. CDR3 size: 14 residues. The V gene's germline CDR1 is KGHSH and CDR2 LQKENI. V was pared by 0 bases and J by 1 base, with 6 bases between.

The V and J genes are TRBV27 and TRBJ1-1; D is unclear. Germline CDR1 is MNHEY and CDR2 is SMNVEV (reference sequence). V lost 2 bases to trimming and J lost 1 base, with 8 bases between them. This CDR3 spans 14 amino acids. The CDR3 protein is CASSLRRGNTEAFF. CDR3 sequence (DNA): TGTGCCAGCAGTTTACGCCGGGGGAACACTGAAGCTTTCTTT.

This clone was picked up a small number of times. This chain joins TRBV7-2 and TRBJ1-5; no reliable D call. Trimming shortened V by 0 bases and J by 7 bases, and 10 bases separated the two germline ends. Germline CDR1 reads SGHTA; CDR2 reads FQGNSA. The CDR3 runs 14 residues. CDR3 nucleotide sequence: TGTGCCAGCAGCTTAGCGTTACCGACACAGCCCCAGCATTTT. This translates into CASSLALPTQPQHF.

This rearrangement joins TRBV19 to TRBJ1-2, with 9 bases fitting TRBD1. This CDR3 has 14 residues. V lost 10 bases and J lost 7; bases outside the gene matches: 13. Per germline, CDR1 LNHDA and CDR2 SQIVND (reference sequence). The CDR3 reads CATRGGDRALGYTF. The DNA of the CDR3 is TGTGCCACAAGAGGGGGGGACAGGGCTCTTGGCTACACCTTC.

This clone was recorded a few times. This chain's CDR3 is CASSLSGTGELFF. The CDR3 DNA sequence: TGTGCCAGCAGTTTATCAGGTACCGGGGAGCTGTTTTTT. This chain links TRBV28 with TRBJ2-2; no reliable D call. V lost 1 base, J lost 5 bases, and 5 bases lay in between. Germline V gene lookup returns CDR1 MDHEN and CDR2 SYDVKM. The CDR3 has 13 amino acids.

The chain employs TRBV28 and TRBJ2-7; tentatively, D is TRBD2 (5 bases). Germline V gene sequence: CDR1 MDHEN, CDR2 SYDVKM. The CDR3 contains 15 residues. V was pared by 2 bases and J by 3 bases, with 14 bases between. CDR3 sequence reads: CASSLLTLRGYEQYF. For the CDR3, the DNA is TGTGCCAGCAGTTTACTTACCCTACGGGGCTACGAGCAGTACTTC.

CDR3 in DNA: TGTGCCAGCGCAAGGGCCCAGGGCACTGAAGCTTTCTTT. It codes for CASARAQGTEAFF. The chain recombines TRBV6-5 with TRBJ1-1, with a tentative D call TRBD1 (5 bases). CDR1 and CDR2 (germline): MNHEY, SVGAGI. The CDR3 sequence is 13 residues long. V was pared by 8 bases and J by 4 bases, with 14 bases between.

This clone occurred a few times. The genes are TRBV18 and TRBJ1-5; the match to TRBD1 covers 7 bases. Germline V gene sequence: CDR1 KGHSH, CDR2 LQKENI. There are 13 residues in the CDR3. V lost 3 bases to trimming and J lost 5 bases; unmatched junction nucleotides: 1. The CDR3 DNA is TGTGCCAGCTCACCCGACAGGGATCAGCCCCAGCATTTT. Translating gives CASSPDRDQPQHF. The full variable domain, its missing parts supplied by reference TRBV18 and TRBJ1-5, is NAGVMQNPRHLVRRRGQEARLRCSPMKGHSHVYWYRQLPEEGLKFMVYLQKENIIDESGMPKERFSAEFPKEGPSILRIQQVVRGDSAAYFCASSPDRDQPQHFGDGTRLSIL.